Following are 20 T cell receptor beta chains from one sample sequenced in a study of blood T cells in healthy people across ages. Primed by a sample-barcoded 5' primer and a J-beta primer mix, a second PCR proceeded for about 7 to 12 cycles. TCRdb re-derived calls from the 5' RACE reads in MiXCR, one entry per CDR3 protein. The data show 500,000 to 600,000 distinct CDR3 sequences, 25% to 30% seen once. The sample was blood. The receptors stem from an older woman in good health.

This clonotype was found many times. CDR3 sequence reads: CASSRTGLTDTQYF. The CDR3 nucleotides are TGCGCCAGCAGCCGGACAGGTCTCACAGATACGCAGTATTTT. The chain links TRBV4-1 to TRBJ2-3; TRBD1 agrees at 7 bases. This CDR3 contains 14 residues. Germline-derived CDR1 and CDR2 are MGHRA and YSYEKL. J lost 2 bases, V lost 4 bases, and 3 bases had no gene match.

The sample holds many counts of this clonotype. V gene TRBV20-1 combines with J gene TRBJ2-5; D gene unclear. The germline gives CDR1 DFQATT, CDR2 SNEGSKA (reference sequence). V lost 0 bases, J lost 1 base, and 9 bases lay in between. The CDR3 extends over 14 amino acids. The CDR3 spells CSARDGTVQETQYF. The CDR3 DNA is TGCAGTGCTAGAGATGGAACAGTCCAAGAGACCCAGTACTTC.

The chain employs TRBV6-5 and TRBJ2-1; 9 positions agree with TRBD1. The DNA end favors TRBJ2-7, so the J call may be wrong. This CDR3 contains 13 residues. Per germline, CDR1 MNHEY and CDR2 SVGAGI. The chain's CDR3 is CASRKGQGYEQYV. The CDR3 DNA reads TGTGCCAGCAGGAAGGGACAGGGCTACGAGCAGTACGTC.

This chain connects TRBV7-7 to TRBJ2-2, with 10 positions matching TRBD1. The V gene's germline CDR1 is SSHAT and CDR2 FNYEAQ (reference sequence). The V and J ends lost 3 bases and 4 bases, in that order; junction bases with no gene match: 2. This CDR3 spans 15 amino acids. Here the CDR3 DNA reads TGTGCCAGCAGCTTTAGGACAGGGGGCACCGGGGAGCTGTTTTTT. Its protein is CASSFRTGGTGELFF.

In its sample, this clonotype was seen a few times. The V and J genes are TRBV5-1 and TRBJ2-2; D is possibly TRBD1 or TRBD2 (5 bases each). The germline V gene encodes CDR1 SGHRS and CDR2 YFSETQ. The CDR3 sequence is 15 residues long. V lost 0 bases, J lost 4 bases, and 10 bases lay in between. The CDR3 nucleotides read TGCGCCAGCAGCTTGGGGGCAGGGAGCACCGGGGAGCTGTTTTTT. Translating it yields CASSLGAGSTGELFF.

This clonotype was detected many times. The chain joins TRBV20-1 to TRBJ2-1; D is undetermined. The CDR3 length is 12 residues. V dropped 5 bases and J dropped 4 bases, with 9 bases sitting between them. Germline CDR1 and CDR2: DFQATT and SNEGSKA (reference sequence). DNA for the CDR3: TGCAGTGCTCCCACAGATTACAATGAGCAGTTCTTC. This gives the protein CSAPTDYNEQFF.

This chain links TRBV7-9 with TRBJ2-2, with a possible D match to TRBD2 (6 bases). CDR1 and CDR2 from the germline V gene are SEHNR and FQNEAQ (reference sequence). Deletions cut 1 base from V and 7 bases from J, with 16 bases between. This CDR3 contains 16 residues. The CDR3 sequence is CASSLGGTQGNGELFF. The CDR3 DNA is TGTGCCAGCAGCTTAGGCGGGACCCAAGGGAACGGGGAGCTGTTTTTT.

This clonotype has ten or more counts. The chain employs TRBV11-2 and TRBJ1-4; D ambiguous. CDR3 length: 15 amino acids. Germline V gives CDR1 SGHAT, CDR2 FQNNGV. Trimming took off 4 bases at V and 4 bases at J, with 13 bases between the two ends. The CDR3 nucleotides are TGTGCCAGCAGCTCAAAGGCGTCCATTAATGAAAAACTGTTTTTT. It encodes CASSSKASINEKLFF.

The gene calls are TRBV9 and TRBJ2-2; no definite D call. Germline V CDR1 and CDR2: SGDLS, YYNGEE. The CDR3 length is 13 residues. Trimming took 3 bases from V and 6 from J, leaving 9 bases between them. This CDR3 reads CASSANEAGELFF. CDR3 coding DNA: TGTGCCAGCAGCGCGAATGAGGCCGGGGAGCTGTTTTTT.

This clonotype was observed a few times. The gene calls are TRBV20-1 and TRBJ2-7, with 7 bases aligning to TRBD2. The ends lost 3 bases at V and 3 bases at J; junction bases unmatched: 5. The germline V gene has CDR1 DFQATT and CDR2 SNEGSKA (reference sequence). The CDR3 totals 13 residues. CDR3 DNA sequence: TGCAGTGCTAGCGGGGGGTCCGACTACGAGCAGTACTTC. Translation gives CSASGGSDYEQYF.

The V gene is TRBV20-1, the J gene TRBJ2-5; tentative D call: TRBD2 (6 bases). Germline CDR1 and CDR2: DFQATT and SNEGSKA (reference sequence). V dropped 4 bases and J dropped 4 bases, with 16 bases sitting between them. The CDR3 has 14 amino acids. CDR3 nucleotides: TGCAGTGCTAAACGGGGGAGTGGCCGAGAGACCCAGTACTTC. Its translation is CSAKRGSGRETQYF.

This chain uses TRBV10-3 with TRBJ1-6; TRBD1 might be the D (5 bases). V was pared by 3 bases and J by 1 base, with 10 bases between. In germline, CDR1 is ENHRY, CDR2 SYGVKD. This CDR3 has 16 residues. As DNA, the CDR3 is TGTGCCATCAGTGAAAAGGGGCAATCCTATAATTCACCCCTCCACTTT. This sequence encodes CAISEKGQSYNSPLHF.

This chain connects TRBV20-1 to TRBJ2-5; 7 nucleotides agree with TRBD1. The CDR3 is 14 residues long. In germline, CDR1 is DFQATT, CDR2 SNEGSKA (reference sequence). The junction had 8 bases not matched to a gene; V was cut back by 6 bases and J by 1 base. The chain's CDR3 is CSAIRQGIQETQYF. In DNA form, the CDR3 reads TGCAGTGCAATCAGACAGGGTATCCAAGAGACCCAGTACTTC.

The chain employs TRBV28 and TRBJ2-7, with 8 bases fitting TRBD2. Germline CDR1 MDHEN, CDR2 SYDVKM. Trimming at V came to 8 bases and at J to 4 bases, leaving 10 bases not matched to a gene. The CDR3 contains 14 residues. The CDR3 loop reads CASSPGGAFYEQYF. The CDR3 bases are TGTGCCAGCTCCCCCGGGGGGGCTTTTTACGAGCAGTACTTC.

The CDR3 here is CASSEAAYSNQPQHF. Written as DNA, the CDR3 is TGTGCCAGCAGTGAGGCTGCATATAGCAATCAGCCCCAGCATTTT. The chain combines TRBV6-1 with TRBJ1-5; no clear D gene. Germline assignment: CDR1 MNHNS and CDR2 SASEGT. The CDR3 totals 15 residues. Trimming removed 3 bases at V and 0 bases at J, with 9 bases between.

The chain employs TRBV5-1 and TRBJ2-5, with 8 bases aligning to TRBD1. Near its end, the DNA agrees better with TRBJ2-1, so the J call may be wrong. The CDR3 extends over 16 amino acids. The germline V gene encodes CDR1 SGHRS and CDR2 YFSETQ. CDR3: CASSLRASRGLNEQFF. CDR3 sequence (DNA): TGCGCCAGCAGCTTGCGGGCTAGCAGGGGGCTCAATGAGCAGTTCTTC.

The chain joins TRBV25-1 to TRBJ1-1; 10 nucleotides match TRBD1. This CDR3 has 17 residues. The J segment lost 1 base and the V segment lost 3 bases, leaving 8 bases of the junction unmatched. CDR1 is MGHDK, CDR2 SYGVNS, per germline. CDR3 coding DNA: TGTGCCAGCAGTGATTGGGACAGGGGCTCCAGGAACACTGAAGCTTTCTTT. It is translated as CASSDWDRGSRNTEAFF.

As to this clonotype: One end of the junction fails to match germline, which may point to a read error. This chain links TRBV13 with TRBJ2-1; 12 nucleotides agree with TRBD2. This CDR3 spans 19 amino acids. Per germline, CDR1 PRHDT and CDR2 FYEKMQ (reference sequence). As DNA, the CDR3 is TGTGCCAGCAGCAGCGAACTAGCGGGGGGCCGAAACTCCTACAACGAGCAGTTCTTC. It yields the protein CASSSELAGGRNSYNEQFF.

The chain uses TRBV3-1 and TRBJ2-5, with a weak D call TRBD2 (6 bases). V lost 0 bases and J lost 9, with 14 bases in between. This CDR3 spans 14 amino acids. Germline V gene data show CDR1 as LGHDT and CDR2 as YNNKEL (reference sequence). CDR3 region: CASSQEGGATPQYF. CDR3 sequence (DNA): TGTGCCAGCAGCCAAGAAGGAGGGGCTACCCCCCAGTACTTC.

V and J are TRBV5-1 and TRBJ1-5; no firm D call. V lost 0 bases, J lost 0 bases, and 13 bases lay in between. This CDR3 has 17 amino acids. Germline V gives CDR1 SGHRS, CDR2 YFSETQ. For the CDR3, the DNA is TGCGCCAGCAGCTTGGGACAAGGGCCCTATAGCAATCAGCCCCAGCATTTT. Protein sequence: CASSLGQGPYSNQPQHF.